The T cell receptor (beta chain) described here comes from a study of shared clonotypes between healthy human individuals (dated by TCRdb to 2020 to 2022). About the study as a whole: A few men and two women, aged 18 to 49 years, made up the cohort. For each donor, CD4 naive and CD4 memory were each given three plates, CD8 naive was given two plates, and CD8 memory was given one plate. The study deeply sequenced blood TCR repertoires of about five healthy adults to estimate repertoire size and the extent of clonotype sharing between individuals. Libraries were prepared and TCR repertoires were sequenced by different laboratories using diverse techniques, in order to increase sequencing depth and limit assay-specific biases. Each donor's leukapheresis produced roughly between roughly 0.94 and 9.5 billion PBMCs. The investigation overall reported the following: About 4.5% of naive CD4, around 3.6% of naive CD8, around 2.3% of memory CD4, and over 0.35% of memory CD8 clonotypes were shared across several donors. Naive subsets generally had larger estimated clonotype richness than memory subsets. The small number of donors limited the genetic and exposure-history diversity represented. Pairwise subsampling led to the expectation that sequencing depth would affect the degree of clonotype sharing among donors. Sampling was restricted to blood, and TCR repertoires in tissue are likely to differ from TCR repertoires in blood. Incomplete sequencing was indicated by rarefaction of sorted-subset datasets, despite the large sequencing depth. Higher generation probabilities were observed for clonotypes shared by all four sorted-subset donors than for non-shared clonotypes.

As to this clone: Its specific antigen is unknown. No quality values exist for individual bases; no much larger clone is one base distant.

Healthy HIV-negative adults with no recently reported acute infections or vaccinations were included as donors. Only Caucasian adults living in Nashville, Tennessee, USA were represented among the donors. CD4+ T cells were enriched by magnetic negative selection, after which naive cells were positively selected on CD45RA and the negative fraction was taken as the memory subset. Blood was collected by leukapheresis, and PBMCs were isolated by Ficoll-Histopaque density gradient centrifugation and then cryopreserved in liquid nitrogen vapor phase. Analytical flow cytometry was used to check the purity and quantity of each magnetically sorted T cell population. From each sorted fraction, genomic DNA was isolated and quantified by UV absorbance on a Nanodrop 2000c. From the cysteine through the phenylalanine, the CDR3 covers 16 amino acids. Kept here is only the CDR3 DNA, which spans 48 bases and is read in frame from base 1. Trimming removed 6 bases from V and 4 bases from J, leaving 18 bases between the germline ends. In the germline V gene, CDR1 corresponds to MDHEN and CDR2 to SYDVKM.

TCR CDR3 regions were amplified from genomic DNA by multiplex PCR using the deep immunoSEQ assay. For each cell subset, the extracted genomic DNA was distributed evenly across all wells of several immunoSEQ 96-well plates, and each plate served as one replicate. For sorted subsets, each replicate PCR was loaded with around 200 ng genomic DNA, equivalent to 30,000 or so T cell genomes. Purified libraries were measured with a Qubit 3.0 fluorometer, size-checked on a Bioanalyzer 2100, and measured again with the KAPA Library Quantification kit. Each immunoSEQ 96-well plate was sequenced on its own single-read 150-cycle Illumina NextSeq 550 flow cell. Processing in the source paper ran as follows. Because the immunoSEQ output included only junctional sequences and no quality scores, the filtering could not be the same as the filtering used for full-length reads. Sequences were annotated with PyIR, a Python wrapper for IgBLAST v1.9, using IMGT germline references to assign V/J genes and CDR3. Reads were filtered out if the reads had weak V/J assignments (E-value above 1e-6), no CDR3, stop codons, out-of-frame junctions, or ambiguous translated residues. A V3J clonotype was defined by an identical inferred V gene, J gene, and CDR3 amino acid sequence. To compute the percentage overlap between repertoires, the number of shared unique clonotypes was divided by the size of the smaller repertoire. Repertoire richness was assessed with RTK rarefaction, the Chao1 estimator, and Recon v2.1 estimates of unobserved clonotypes. For all TCRbeta clonotypes obtained by the gDNA method from a handful of donors, generation probabilities were computed with OLGA. TCRdb's version of the immuneACCESS table is confined to in-frame rearrangements and falls short of the full clone set. An unresolved V gene accounts for under half of the shortfall where checked; the remainder is of unknown origin. The DNA gave D and trimming, while V, J and clone size come from that table. Present in this sample are about 2.4 million clones, 80% to 95% of which were seen just once. Of the sample, roughly 0.39% is held by the ten largest clones.

The sample consisted of naive CD4+ T cells from PBMCs. Read against the paper, the sample's cell subset or site label means: CD45RA+ positively selected. This receptor was taken from a young man in good health. Some clones in this sample may be carry-over from other donors' samples. The sequence is built from TRBV28 and TRBJ2-2, and possibly TRBD1, on 6 matching bases. CDR3 reads: CASSLPGQIVTGELFF. The nucleotides read TGTGCCAGCAGCCTACCAGGACAGATCGTCACCGGGGAGCTGTTTTTT.